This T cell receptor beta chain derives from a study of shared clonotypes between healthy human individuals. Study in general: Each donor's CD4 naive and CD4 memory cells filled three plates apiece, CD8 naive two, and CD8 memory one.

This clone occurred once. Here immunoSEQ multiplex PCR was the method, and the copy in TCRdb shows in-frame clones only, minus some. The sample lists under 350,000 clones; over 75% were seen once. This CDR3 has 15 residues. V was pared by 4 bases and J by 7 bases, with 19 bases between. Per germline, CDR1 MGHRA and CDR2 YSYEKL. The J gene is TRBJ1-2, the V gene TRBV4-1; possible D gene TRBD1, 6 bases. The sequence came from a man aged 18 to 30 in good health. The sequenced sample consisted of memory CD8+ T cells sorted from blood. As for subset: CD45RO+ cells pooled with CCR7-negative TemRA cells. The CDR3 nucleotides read TGCGCCAGCAGCCCCTTGGTAACAGGGAGTTTTGGCTACACCTTC. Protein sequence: CASSPLVTGSFGYTF.